What follows is one TCR beta chain and its context. This clone has only a few counts. This clone's antigen is unknown. No much larger clone is present one base from it, and per-base qualities are unavailable. The data originate from a study of blood T cell repertoires in COVID-19 (dated by TCRdb to 2018 to 2021). At the level of the whole study: Collaborator samples came from the United States, Italy and Spain and covered acute and convalescent phases of COVID-19. The repertoires were released in a freely available public database meant as a resource for research on the immune response to SARS-CoV-2. Where available, HLA class I and class II types were obtained from metadata supplied by the sample provider rather than from assay-based typing. Sample metadata almost always included a de-identified subject ID, COVID-19 status, age in years and sex. Samples were obtained from the ongoing ImmuneRACE study (first 160 participants) and from over 1,000 subjects provided by 6 global collaborators. The material from the prospective study consisted of cDNA or gDNA derived from T cells, B-cell-depleted T cells, or PBMCs. The dataset comprised deeply sampled blood TCRbeta repertoires from subjects exposed to, actively infected with, or recovered from COVID-19.

Beyond this particular receptor, the publication reports: The quantity of clinical and demographic metadata differed by source and by participant and was supplied without curation.

TCRbeta CDR3 regions were amplified from genomic DNA by means of the immunoSEQ Assay, a bias-controlled multiplex PCR. On the authors' methods: Nucleated cell counts per sample were estimated from amplification of reference gene primers within the assay. Sequence reads were collapsed and filtered to measure the absolute abundance of every unique TCRbeta CDR3 rearrangement. For each sample, productive Simpson clonality was calculated by taking the square root of Simpson's diversity index across productive rearrangements. TCRdb provides this immuneACCESS table in a form limited to in-frame rearrangements. Some clones are lacking; in checked studies, under half of them reflect an unresolved V gene, and why the rest are absent is not known. The V and J calls and clone size come from that table; D and trimming were worked out from the DNA. The sample yields about 70,000 clones; 75% to 80% were counted once. The ten top clones hold approximately 6% of the sample.

Whole blood was collected in K2EDTA tubes by collaborating institutions according to the institutions' own protocols. For TCRbeta analysis, collaborators shipped samples in one of three forms: frozen whole blood, isolated PBMCs, or DNA extracted from either of those sample types. Including the terminal cysteine and phenylalanine, the CDR3 comprises 16 residues. Of all the DNA, just the CDR3 is kept, 48 bases in frame from base 1. V and J lose 3 bases and 1 base, and a span of 15 bases separates them. Based on the germline V gene, the CDR1 and CDR2 sequences are MDHEN and SYDVKM. The rearrangement joined TRBV28 to TRBJ1-1; TRBD1 could be the D gene, as 5 bases match. The TCR originated in a woman aged 55-69 years with acute or convalescent COVID-19. Sequencing was done on a sample of peripheral blood. The DNA is TGTGCCAGCAGTTTCTCTCTAACAGGACCGAACACTGAAGCTTTCTTT. This is translated as CASSFSLTGPNTEAFF.